The rows below give T cell receptor beta chains drawn from one sample of a study of shared clonotypes between healthy human individuals. The table came from immunoSEQ multiplex PCR; TCRdb's copy has only in-frame clones and leaves some out. The sample lists fewer than 600,000 clones, over 60% occurring once. The source material was PBMCs. The receptors originated from a woman aged 40 to 55 in good health. Some clones in this sample may be carry-over from other donors' samples. Each CDR3 is given with its conserved first and last residue. Fields, in order: V gene, CDR3 protein.

>TRBV7-2
CASSLRDYEQYF
>TRBV28
CASSPRLGFSTDTQYF
>TRBV5-4
CASSDHRGSGNTIYF
>TRBV5-1
CASSPRQGSGANVLTF
>TRBV11-1
CASSWEGQKNTEAFF
>TRBV5-1
CASSSKLGDGANYGYTF
>TRBV29-1
CSARTGGETQYF
>TRBV28
CASKMDRFSYNEQFF
>TRBV5-4
CASSPPGTGGGYTF
>TRBV7-6
CASSSAYGEQFF
>TRBV18
CASSERGTQYF
>TRBV7-2
CASSLWAHSNQPQHF
>TRBV5-1
CASSLVGGGDQPQHF
>TRBV6-5
CASSYSGGSWFF
>TRBV7-9
CASSTPLSAQETQYF
>TRBV30
CAWQRTGRPIFSGANVLTF
>TRBV10-2
CASSESSGNNQPQHF
>TRBV18
CASSRSVLAGFSRGQETQYF
>TRBV9
CASSPEGQPYNEQFF
>TRBV6-5
CASSPPRADLF
>TRBV27
CASSLSGFAETQYF
>TRBV23-1
CASSHHGRAVVLYEQFF
>TRBV30
CAWSKTGGDYYGYTF
>TRBV13
CASSLVPTNNEQFF
>TRBV7-8
CASSWRAGPYNEQFF
>TRBV7-8
CASSLPSAGNTIYF
>TRBV28
CASSLSGSHEQYF
>TRBV18
CASSPGERRGYTF
>TRBV5-6
CASSSTSGGRETQYF